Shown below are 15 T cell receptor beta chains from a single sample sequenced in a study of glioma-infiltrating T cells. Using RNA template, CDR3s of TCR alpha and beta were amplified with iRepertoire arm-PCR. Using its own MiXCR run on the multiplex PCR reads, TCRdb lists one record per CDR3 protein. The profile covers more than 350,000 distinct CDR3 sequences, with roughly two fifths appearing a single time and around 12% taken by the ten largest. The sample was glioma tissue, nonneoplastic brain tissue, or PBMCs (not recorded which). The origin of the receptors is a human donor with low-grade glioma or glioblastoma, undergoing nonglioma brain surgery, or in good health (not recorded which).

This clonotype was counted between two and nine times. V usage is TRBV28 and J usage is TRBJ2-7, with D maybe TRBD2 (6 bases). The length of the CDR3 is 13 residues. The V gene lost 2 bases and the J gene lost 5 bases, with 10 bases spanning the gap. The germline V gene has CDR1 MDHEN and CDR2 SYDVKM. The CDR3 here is CASSLGGWNEQYF. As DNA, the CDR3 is TGTGCCAGCAGTTTAGGGGGGTGGAACGAGCAGTACTTC.

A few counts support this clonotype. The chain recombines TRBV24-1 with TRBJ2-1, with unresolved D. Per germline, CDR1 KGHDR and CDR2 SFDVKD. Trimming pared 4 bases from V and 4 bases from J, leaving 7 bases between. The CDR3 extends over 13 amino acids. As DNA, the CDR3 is TGTGCCACCAGTGACCTTATTTACAATGAGCAGTTCTTC. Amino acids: CATSDLIYNEQFF.

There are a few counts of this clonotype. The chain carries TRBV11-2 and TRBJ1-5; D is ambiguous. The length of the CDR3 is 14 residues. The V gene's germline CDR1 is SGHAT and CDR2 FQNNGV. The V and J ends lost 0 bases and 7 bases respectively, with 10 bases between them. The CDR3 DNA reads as TGTGCCAGCAGCTTAGACGGGTTTTGGCAGCCCCAGCATTTT. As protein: CASSLDGFWQPQHF.

CDR3 loop: CSVARLKEAFF. The CDR3 nucleotides are TGCAGCGTTGCTAGATTGAAGGAAGCTTTCTTT. The chain joins TRBV29-1 to TRBJ1-1; no firm D call. CDR1 is SQVTM, CDR2 ANQGSEA, per germline. There are 11 residues in the CDR3. With 4 bases removed from V and 8 bases from J, the gap between germline ends came to 11 bases.

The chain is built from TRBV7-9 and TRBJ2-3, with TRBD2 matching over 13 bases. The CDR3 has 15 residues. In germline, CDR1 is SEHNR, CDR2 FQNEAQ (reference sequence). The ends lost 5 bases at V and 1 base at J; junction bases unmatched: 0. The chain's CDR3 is CASSGLAGGTDTQYF. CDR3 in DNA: TGTGCCAGCAGCGGACTAGCGGGAGGCACAGATACGCAGTATTTT. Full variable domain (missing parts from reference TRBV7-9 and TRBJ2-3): DTGVSQNPRHKITKRGQNVTFRCDPISEHNRLYWYRQTLGQGPEFLTYFQNEAQLEKSRLLSDRFSAERPKGSFSTLEIQRTEQGDSAMYLCASSGLAGGTDTQYFGPGTRLTVL.

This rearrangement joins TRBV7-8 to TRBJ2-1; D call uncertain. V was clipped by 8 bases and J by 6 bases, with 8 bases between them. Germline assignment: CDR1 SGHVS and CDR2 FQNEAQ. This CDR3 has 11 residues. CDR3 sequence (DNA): TGTGCCAGCGCTCCCGCCAATGAGCAGTTCTTC. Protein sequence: CASAPANEQFF. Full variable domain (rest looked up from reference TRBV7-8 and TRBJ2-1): GAGVSQSPRYKVAKRGQDVALRCDPISGHVSLFWYQQALGQGPEFLTYFQNEAQLDKSGLPSDRFFAERPEGSVSTLKIQRTQQEDSAVYLCASAPANEQFFGPGTRLTVL.

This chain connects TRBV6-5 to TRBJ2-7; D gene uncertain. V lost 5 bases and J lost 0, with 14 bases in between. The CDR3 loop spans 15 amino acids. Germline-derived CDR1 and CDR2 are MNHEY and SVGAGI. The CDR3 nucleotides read TGTGCCAGCAGTGCGTATTGGACGGGCTCCTACGAGCAGTACTTC. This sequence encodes CASSAYWTGSYEQYF.

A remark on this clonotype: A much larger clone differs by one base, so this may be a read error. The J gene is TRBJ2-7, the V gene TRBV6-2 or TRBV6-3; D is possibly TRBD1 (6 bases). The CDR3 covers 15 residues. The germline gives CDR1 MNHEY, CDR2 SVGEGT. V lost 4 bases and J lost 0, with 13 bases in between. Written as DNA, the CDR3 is TGTGCCAGCAGTTTCGGGGACATTAACTCCTACGAGCAGTACTTC. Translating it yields CASSFGDINSYEQYF.

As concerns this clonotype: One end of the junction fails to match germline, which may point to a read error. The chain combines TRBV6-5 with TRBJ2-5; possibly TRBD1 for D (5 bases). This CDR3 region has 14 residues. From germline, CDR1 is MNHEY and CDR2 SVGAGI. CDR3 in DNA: TGTGCCAGCAGCCCCCCGGGCAGGGTAGAGACCCTGCACTTC. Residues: CASSPPGRVETLHF.

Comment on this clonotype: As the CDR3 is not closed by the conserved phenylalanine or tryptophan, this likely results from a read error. CDR3 sequence: CSASVGRRVQETQYL. Here the CDR3 DNA reads TGCAGTGCTAGCGTGGGGCGAAGGGTCCAAGAGACCCAGTACCTC. The chain links TRBV20-1 to TRBJ2-5, with D tentatively TRBD1 (5 bases). The V and J ends lost 3 bases and 1 base respectively, with 15 bases between them. The CDR3 consists of 15 residues. From germline, CDR1 is DFQATT and CDR2 SNEGSKA (reference sequence).

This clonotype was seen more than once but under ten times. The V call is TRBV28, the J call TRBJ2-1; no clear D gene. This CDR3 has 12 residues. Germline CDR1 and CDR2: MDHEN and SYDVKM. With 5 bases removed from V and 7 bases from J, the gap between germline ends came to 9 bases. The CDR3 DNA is TGTGCCAGCAGTAGCCCTAGGAATGAGCAGTTCTTC. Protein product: CASSSPRNEQFF. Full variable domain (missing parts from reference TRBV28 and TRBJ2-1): DVKVTQSSRYLVKRTGEKVFLECVQDMDHENMFWYRQDPGLGLRLIYFSYDVKMKEKGDIPEGYSVSREKKERFSLILESASTNQTSMYLCASSSPRNEQFFGPGTRLTVL.

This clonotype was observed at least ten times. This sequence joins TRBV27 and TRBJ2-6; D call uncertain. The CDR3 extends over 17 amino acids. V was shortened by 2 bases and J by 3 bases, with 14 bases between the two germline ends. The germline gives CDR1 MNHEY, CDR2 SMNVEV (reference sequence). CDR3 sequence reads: CASSLIPAFGGANVLTF. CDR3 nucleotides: TGTGCCAGCAGTTTAATTCCCGCCTTCGGTGGGGCCAACGTCCTGACTTTC. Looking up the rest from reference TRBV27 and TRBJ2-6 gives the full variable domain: EAQVTQNPRYLITVTGKKLTVTCSQNMNHEYMSWYRQDPGLGLRQIYYSMNVEVTDKGDVPEGYKVSRKEKRNFPLILESPSPNQTSLYFCASSLIPAFGGANVLTFGAGSRLTVL.

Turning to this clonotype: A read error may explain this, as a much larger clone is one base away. CDR3 sequence: CASSAQMSTEAFF. The CDR3 DNA follows: TGTGCCAGCAGCGCCCAGATGAGCACTGAAGCTTTCTTT. The chain links TRBV4-2 to TRBJ1-1, with D unresolved. Trimming took 5 bases from V and 4 from J, leaving 11 bases between them. The CDR3 is made up of 13 amino acids. Per germline, CDR1 LGHNA and CDR2 YNFKEQ.

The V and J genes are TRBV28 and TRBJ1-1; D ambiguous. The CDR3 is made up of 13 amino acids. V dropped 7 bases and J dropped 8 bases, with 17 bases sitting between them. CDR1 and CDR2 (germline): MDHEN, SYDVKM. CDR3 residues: CASILTAGLEAFF. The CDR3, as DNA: TGTGCCAGCATATTGACCGCCGGCCTCGAAGCTTTCTTT.

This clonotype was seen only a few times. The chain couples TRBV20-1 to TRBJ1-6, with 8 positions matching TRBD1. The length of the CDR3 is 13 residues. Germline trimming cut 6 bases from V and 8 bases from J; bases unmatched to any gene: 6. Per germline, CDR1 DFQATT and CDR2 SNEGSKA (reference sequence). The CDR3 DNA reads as TGCAGTGCGTTACAGGGGGTTGATTCACCCCTCCACTTT. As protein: CSALQGVDSPLHF.